Described below is a single T cell receptor beta chain sequence and its context. The data were taken from a study of control samples from healthy donors and cancer patients. The data were produced by immunoSEQ multiplex PCR, yet TCRdb's version contains in-frame clones alone and is incomplete. This table has about 130,000 clones, around 90% appearing once. Trimming took off 0 bases at V and 0 bases at J, with 12 bases between the two ends. Germline values: CDR1 SGHRS, CDR2 YFSETQ. The CDR3 has 17 amino acids. The J gene is TRBJ2-2, the V gene TRBV5-1; D assignment may be TRBD1 or TRBD2 (5 bases each). Sequenced input: blood. The TCR sequence derives from a man between 18 and 35 years old in good health. The CDR3 here is CASSLEVVGANTGELFF. The DNA of the CDR3 is TGCGCCAGCAGCTTGGAGGTGGTGGGGGCGAACACCGGGGAGCTGTTTTTT.